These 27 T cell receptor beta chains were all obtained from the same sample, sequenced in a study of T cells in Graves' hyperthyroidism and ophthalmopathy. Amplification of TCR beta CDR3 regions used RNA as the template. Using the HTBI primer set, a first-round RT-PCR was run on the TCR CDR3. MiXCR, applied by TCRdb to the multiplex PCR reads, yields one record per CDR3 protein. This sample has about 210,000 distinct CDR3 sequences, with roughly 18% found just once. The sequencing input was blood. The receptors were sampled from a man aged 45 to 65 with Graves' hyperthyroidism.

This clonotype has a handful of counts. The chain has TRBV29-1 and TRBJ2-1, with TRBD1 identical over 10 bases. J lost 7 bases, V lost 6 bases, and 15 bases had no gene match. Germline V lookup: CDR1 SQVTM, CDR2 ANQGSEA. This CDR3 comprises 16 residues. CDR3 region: CSVRDRGQRVSNEQFF. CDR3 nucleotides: TGCAGCGTCCGGGACAGGGGACAGCGGGTCTCTAATGAGCAGTTCTTC.

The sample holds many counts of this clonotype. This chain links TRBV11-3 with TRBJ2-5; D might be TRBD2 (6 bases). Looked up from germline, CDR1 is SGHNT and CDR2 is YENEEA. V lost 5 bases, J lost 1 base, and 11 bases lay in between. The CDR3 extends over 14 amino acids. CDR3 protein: CASSVRDSQETQYF. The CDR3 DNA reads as TGTGCCAGCAGCGTCCGGGACTCCCAAGAGACCCAGTACTTC.

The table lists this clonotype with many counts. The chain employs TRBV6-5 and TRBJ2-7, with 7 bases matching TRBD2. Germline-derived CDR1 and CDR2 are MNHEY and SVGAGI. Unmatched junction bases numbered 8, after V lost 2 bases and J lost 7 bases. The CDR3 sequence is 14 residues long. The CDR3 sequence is CASSYASGAGEQYF. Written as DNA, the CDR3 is TGTGCCAGCAGTTACGCTAGCGGTGCTGGAGAGCAGTACTTC.

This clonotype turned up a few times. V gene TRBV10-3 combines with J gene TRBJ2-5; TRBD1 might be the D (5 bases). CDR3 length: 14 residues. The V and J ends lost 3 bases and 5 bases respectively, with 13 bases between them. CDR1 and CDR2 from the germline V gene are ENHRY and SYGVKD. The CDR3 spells CAISEDSFGETQYF. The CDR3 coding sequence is TGTGCCATCAGTGAAGACAGTTTTGGGGAGACCCAGTACTTC.

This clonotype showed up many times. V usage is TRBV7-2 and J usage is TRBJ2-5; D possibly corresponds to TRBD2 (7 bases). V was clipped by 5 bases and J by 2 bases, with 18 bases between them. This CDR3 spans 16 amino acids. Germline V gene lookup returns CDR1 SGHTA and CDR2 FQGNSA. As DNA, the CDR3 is TGTGCCAGCAGCCATCTAGGGGGAGGGCCACAAGAGACCCAGTACTTC. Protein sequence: CASSHLGGGPQETQYF. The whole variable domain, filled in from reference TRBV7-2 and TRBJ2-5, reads GAGVSQSPSNKVTEKGKDVELRCDPISGHTALYWYRQSLGQGLEFLIYFQGNSAPDKSGLPSDRFSAERTGGSVSTLTIQRTQQEDSAVYLCASSHLGGGPQETQYFGPGTRLLVL.

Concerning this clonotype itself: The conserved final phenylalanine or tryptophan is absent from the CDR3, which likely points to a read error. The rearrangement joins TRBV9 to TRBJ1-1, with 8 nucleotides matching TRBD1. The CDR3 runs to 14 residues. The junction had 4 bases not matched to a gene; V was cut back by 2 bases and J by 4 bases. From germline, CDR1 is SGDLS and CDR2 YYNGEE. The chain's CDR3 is CASSVQGAGTEAFS. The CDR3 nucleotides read TGTGCCAGCAGCGTGCAGGGGGCGGGCACTGAAGCTTTCTCT.

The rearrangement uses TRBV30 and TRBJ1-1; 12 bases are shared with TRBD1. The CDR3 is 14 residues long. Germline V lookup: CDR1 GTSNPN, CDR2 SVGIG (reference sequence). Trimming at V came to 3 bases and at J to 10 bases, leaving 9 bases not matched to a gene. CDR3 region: CAWSLGQGAKRAFF. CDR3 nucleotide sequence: TGTGCCTGGAGCCTGGGACAGGGGGCGAAAAGAGCTTTCTTT.

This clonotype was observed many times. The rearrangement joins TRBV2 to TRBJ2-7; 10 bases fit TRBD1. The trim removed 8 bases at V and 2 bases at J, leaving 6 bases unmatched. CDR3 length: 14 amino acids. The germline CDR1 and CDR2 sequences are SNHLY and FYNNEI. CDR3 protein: CASGADRGPYEQYF. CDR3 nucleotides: TGTGCCAGCGGGGCTGACAGGGGGCCCTACGAGCAGTACTTC.

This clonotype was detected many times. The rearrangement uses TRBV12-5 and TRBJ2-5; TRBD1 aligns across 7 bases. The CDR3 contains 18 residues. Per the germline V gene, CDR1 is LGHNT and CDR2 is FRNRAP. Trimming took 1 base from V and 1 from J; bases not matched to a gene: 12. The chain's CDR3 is CASGLDTYDRASQETQYF. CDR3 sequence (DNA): TGTGCTAGTGGTTTGGACACCTATGACAGGGCTAGCCAAGAGACCCAGTACTTC.

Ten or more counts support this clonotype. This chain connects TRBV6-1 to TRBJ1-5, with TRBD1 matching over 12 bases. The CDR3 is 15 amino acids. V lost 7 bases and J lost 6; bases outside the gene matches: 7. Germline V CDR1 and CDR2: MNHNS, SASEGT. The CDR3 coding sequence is TGTGCCAGCATCCGGGACAGGGGGCGACCTCAGCCCCAGCATTTT. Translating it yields CASIRDRGRPQPQHF.

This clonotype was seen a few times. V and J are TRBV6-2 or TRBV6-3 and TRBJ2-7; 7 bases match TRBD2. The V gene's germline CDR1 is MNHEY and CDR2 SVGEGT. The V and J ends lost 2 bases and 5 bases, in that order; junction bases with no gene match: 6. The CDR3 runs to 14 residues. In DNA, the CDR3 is TGTGCCAGCAGTTACGGCGGGAGTTCCAACGAGCAGTACTTC. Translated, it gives CASSYGGSSNEQYF.

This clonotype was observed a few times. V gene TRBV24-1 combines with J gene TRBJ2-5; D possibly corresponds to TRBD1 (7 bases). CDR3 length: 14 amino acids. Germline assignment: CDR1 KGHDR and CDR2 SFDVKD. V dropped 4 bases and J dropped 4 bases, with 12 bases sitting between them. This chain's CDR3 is CATSDGGGVETQYF. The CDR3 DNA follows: TGTGCCACCAGTGACGGAGGGGGCGTAGAGACCCAGTACTTC.

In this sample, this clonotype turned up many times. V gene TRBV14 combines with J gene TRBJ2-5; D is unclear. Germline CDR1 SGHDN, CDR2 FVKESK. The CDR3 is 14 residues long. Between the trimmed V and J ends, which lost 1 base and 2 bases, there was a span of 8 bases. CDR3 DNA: TGTGCCAGCAGCCAAGGGATTATACAAGAGACCCAGTACTTC. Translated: CASSQGIIQETQYF. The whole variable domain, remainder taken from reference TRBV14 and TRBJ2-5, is EAGVTQFPSHSVIEKGQTVTLRCDPISGHDNLYWYRRVMGKEIKFLLHFVKESKQDESGMPNNRFLAERTGGTYSTLKVQPAELEDSGVYFCASSQGIIQETQYFGPGTRLLVL.

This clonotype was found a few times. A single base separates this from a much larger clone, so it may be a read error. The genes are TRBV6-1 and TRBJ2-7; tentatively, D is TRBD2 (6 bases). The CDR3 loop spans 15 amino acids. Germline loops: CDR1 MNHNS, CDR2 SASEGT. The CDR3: CASSLGSGRHYEQCF. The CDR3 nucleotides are TGTGCCAGCTCTCTGGGGAGCGGGCGACACTACGAGCAGTGCTTC.

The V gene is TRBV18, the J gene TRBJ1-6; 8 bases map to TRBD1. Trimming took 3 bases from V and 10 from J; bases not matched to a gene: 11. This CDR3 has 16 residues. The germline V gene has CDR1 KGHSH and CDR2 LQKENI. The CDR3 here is CASSPVDRGGGSPLHF. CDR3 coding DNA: TGTGCCAGCTCACCCGTTGACAGGGGAGGAGGATCACCCCTCCACTTT. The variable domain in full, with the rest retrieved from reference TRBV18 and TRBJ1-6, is NAGVMQNPRHLVRRRGQEARLRCSPMKGHSHVYWYRQLPEEGLKFMVYLQKENIIDESGMPKERFSAEFPKEGPSILRIQQVVRGDSAAYFCASSPVDRGGGSPLHFGNGTRLTVT.

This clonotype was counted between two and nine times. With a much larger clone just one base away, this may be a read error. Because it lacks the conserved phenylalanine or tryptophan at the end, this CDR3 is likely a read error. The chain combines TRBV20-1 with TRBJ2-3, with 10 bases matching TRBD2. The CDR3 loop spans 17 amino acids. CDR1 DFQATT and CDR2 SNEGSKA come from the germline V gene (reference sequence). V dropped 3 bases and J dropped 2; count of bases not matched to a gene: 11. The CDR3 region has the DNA TGCAGTGCTAGGGGTGCGGTAGCGGGAGGATACACAGATACGCAGTATCTT. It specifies CSARGAVAGGYTDTQYL.

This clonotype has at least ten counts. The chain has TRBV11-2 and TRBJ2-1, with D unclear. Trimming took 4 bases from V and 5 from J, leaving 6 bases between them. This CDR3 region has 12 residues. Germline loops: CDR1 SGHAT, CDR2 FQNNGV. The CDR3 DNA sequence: TGTGCCAGCAGCTGGACCAACAATGAGCAGTTCTTC. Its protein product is CASSWTNNEQFF.

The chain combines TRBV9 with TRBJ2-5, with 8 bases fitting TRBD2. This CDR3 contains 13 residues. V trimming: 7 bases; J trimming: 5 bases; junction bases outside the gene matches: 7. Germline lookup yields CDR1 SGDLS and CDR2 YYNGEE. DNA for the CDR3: TGTGCCAGCGGATACCCGGGGGGGGAGACCCAGTACTTC. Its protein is CASGYPGGETQYF.

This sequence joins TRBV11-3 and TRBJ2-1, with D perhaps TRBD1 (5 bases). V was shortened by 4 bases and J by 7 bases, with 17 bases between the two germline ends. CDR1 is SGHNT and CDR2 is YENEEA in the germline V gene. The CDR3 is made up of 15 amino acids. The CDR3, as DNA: TGTGCCAGCAGCTCCCTAGGTCGGGCAGGGAATGAGCAGTTCTTC. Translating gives CASSSLGRAGNEQFF.

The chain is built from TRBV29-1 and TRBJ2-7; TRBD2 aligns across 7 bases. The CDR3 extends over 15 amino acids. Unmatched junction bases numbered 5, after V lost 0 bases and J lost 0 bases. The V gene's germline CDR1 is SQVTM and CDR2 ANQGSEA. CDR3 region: CSVEDSASGSYEQYF. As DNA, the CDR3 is TGCAGCGTTGAAGATAGCGCTAGCGGCTCCTACGAGCAGTACTTC.

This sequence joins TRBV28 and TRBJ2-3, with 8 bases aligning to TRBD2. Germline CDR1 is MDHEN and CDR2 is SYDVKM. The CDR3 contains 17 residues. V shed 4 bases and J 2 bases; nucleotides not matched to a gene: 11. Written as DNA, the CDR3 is TGTGCCAGCAGTTCCCCTTATTTAGCGGGAAACACAGATACGCAGTATTTT. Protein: CASSSPYLAGNTDTQYF.

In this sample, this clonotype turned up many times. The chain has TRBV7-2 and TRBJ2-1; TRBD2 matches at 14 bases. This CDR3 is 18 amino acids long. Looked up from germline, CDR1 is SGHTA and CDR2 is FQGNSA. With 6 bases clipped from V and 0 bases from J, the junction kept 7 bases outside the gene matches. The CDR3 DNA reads TGTGCCAGCAGACCTCCGGGACTAGCGGGAGTCTCCTACAATGAGCAGTTCTTC. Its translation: CASRPPGLAGVSYNEQFF. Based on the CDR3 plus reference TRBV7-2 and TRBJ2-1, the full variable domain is GAGVSQSPSNKVTEKGKDVELRCDPISGHTALYWYRQSLGQGLEFLIYFQGNSAPDKSGLPSDRFSAERTGGSVSTLTIQRTQQEDSAVYLCASRPPGLAGVSYNEQFFGPGTRLTVL.

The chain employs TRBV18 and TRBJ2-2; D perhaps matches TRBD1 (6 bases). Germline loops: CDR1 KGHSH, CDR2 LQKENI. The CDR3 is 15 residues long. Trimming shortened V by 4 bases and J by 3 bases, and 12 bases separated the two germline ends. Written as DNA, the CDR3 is TGTGCCAGCTCACGAGCAGGGGTCGACACCGGGGAGCTGTTTTTT. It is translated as CASSRAGVDTGELFF.

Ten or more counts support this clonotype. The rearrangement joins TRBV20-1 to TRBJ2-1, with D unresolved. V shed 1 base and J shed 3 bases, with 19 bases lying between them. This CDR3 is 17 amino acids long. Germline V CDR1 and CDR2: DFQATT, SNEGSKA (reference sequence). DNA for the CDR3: TGCAGTGCTAGAGCAACTCCGTCCGGCGACGACTACAATGAGCAGTTCTTC. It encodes CSARATPSGDDYNEQFF.

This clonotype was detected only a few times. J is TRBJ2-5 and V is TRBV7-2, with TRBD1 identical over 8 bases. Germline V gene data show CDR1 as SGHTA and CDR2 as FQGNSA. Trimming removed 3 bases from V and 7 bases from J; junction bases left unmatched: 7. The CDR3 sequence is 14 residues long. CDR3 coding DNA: TGTGCCAGCAGCTTCCGAGGGACAGGAAGGACCCAGTACTTC. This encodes CASSFRGTGRTQYF.

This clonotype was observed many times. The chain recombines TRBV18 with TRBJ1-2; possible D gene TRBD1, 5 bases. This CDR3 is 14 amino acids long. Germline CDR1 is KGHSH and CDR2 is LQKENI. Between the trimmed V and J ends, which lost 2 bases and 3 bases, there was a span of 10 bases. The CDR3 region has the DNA TGTGCCAGCTCACCAGGGGGGAGTGACTATGGCTACACCTTC. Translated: CASSPGGSDYGYTF.

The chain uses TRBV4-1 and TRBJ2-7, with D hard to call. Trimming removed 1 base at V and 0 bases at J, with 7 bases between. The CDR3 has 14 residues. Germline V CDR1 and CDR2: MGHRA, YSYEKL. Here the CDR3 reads CASSQVGRSYEQYF. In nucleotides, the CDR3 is TGCGCCAGCAGCCAAGTTGGGCGCTCCTACGAGCAGTACTTC.